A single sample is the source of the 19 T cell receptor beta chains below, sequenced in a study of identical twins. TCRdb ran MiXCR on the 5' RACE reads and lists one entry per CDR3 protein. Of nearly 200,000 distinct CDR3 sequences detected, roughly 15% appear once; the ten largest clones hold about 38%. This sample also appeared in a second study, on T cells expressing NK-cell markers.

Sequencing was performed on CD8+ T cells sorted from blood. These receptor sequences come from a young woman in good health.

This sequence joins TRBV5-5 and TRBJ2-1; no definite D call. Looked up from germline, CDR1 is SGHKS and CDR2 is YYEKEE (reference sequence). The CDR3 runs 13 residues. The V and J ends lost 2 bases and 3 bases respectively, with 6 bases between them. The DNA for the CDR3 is TGTGCCAGCAGCTTTGGCTACTACAATGAGCAGTTCTTC. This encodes CASSFGYYNEQFF.

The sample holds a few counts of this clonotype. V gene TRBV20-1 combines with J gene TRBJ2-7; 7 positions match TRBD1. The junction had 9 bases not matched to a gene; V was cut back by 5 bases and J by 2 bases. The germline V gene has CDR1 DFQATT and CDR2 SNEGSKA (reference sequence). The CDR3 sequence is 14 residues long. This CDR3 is CSARTGTATYEQYF. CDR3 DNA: TGCAGTGCTCGCACCGGGACAGCTACCTACGAGCAGTACTTC.

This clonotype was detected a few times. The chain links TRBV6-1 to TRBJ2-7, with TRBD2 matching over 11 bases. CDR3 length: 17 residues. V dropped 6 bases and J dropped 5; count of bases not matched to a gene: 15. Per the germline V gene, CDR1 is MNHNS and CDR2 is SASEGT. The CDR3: CASRAGTSGTGRDEQYF. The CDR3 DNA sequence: TGTGCCAGCAGAGCCGGGACTAGCGGTACAGGGAGGGACGAGCAGTACTTC.

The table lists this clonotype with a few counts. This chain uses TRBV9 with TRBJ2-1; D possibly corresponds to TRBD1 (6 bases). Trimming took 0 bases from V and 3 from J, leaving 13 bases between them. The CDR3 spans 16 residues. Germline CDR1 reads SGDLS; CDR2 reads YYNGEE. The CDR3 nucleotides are TGTGCCAGCAGCGTAGAGTCAGGGGCCCACTACAATGAGCAGTTCTTC. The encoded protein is CASSVESGAHYNEQFF.

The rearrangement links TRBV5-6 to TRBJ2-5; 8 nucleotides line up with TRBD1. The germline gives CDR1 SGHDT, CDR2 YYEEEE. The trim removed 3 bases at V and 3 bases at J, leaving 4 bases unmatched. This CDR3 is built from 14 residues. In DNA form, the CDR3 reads TGTGCCAGCAGCTCCACGGACAGGGAAGAGACCCAGTACTTC. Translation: CASSSTDREETQYF.

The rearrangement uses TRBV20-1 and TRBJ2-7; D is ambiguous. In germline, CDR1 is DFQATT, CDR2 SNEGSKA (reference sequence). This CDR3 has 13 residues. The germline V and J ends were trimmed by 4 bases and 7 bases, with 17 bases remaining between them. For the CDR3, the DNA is TGCAGTGCTACTTCCCCACTAAGGCGTGAGCAGTACTTC. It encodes CSATSPLRREQYF.

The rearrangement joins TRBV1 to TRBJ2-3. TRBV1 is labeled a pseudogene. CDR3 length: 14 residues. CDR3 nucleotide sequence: TGCACCAGCAGCCACCCGACTGGGACAGATACGCAGTATTTT. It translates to CTSSHPTGTDTQYF.

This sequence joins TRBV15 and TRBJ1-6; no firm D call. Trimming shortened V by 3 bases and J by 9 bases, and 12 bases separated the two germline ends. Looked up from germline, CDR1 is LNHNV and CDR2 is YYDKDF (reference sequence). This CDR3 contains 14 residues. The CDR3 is CATSSRIFTSPLHF. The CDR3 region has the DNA TGTGCCACCAGCAGTAGGATTTTTACTTCACCCCTCCACTTT.

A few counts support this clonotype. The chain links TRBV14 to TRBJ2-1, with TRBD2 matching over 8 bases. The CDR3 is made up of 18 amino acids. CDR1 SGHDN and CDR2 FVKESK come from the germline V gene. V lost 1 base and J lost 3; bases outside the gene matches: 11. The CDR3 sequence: CASSQGSLAEKGYNEQFF. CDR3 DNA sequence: TGTGCCAGCAGCCAAGGATCACTAGCGGAGAAGGGCTACAATGAGCAGTTCTTC.

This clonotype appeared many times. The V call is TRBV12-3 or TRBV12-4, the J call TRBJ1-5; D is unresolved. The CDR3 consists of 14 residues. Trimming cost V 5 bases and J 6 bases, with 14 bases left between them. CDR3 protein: CASSLLPLGQPQHF. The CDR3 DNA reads TGTGCCAGCAGTCTCCTTCCCCTGGGTCAGCCCCAGCATTTT.

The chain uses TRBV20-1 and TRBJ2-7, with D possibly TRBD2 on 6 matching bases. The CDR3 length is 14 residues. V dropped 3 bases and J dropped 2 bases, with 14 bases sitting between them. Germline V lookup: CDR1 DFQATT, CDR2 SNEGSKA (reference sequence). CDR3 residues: CSASILAGTYEQYF. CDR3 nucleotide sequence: TGCAGTGCTAGTATACTAGCAGGGACCTACGAGCAGTACTTC.

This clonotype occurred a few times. Written as DNA, the CDR3 is TGTGCCAGCAGTTACGCACCCTATCTGAACACTGAAGCTTTCTTT. This encodes CASSYAPYLNTEAFF. The genes are TRBV6-2 or TRBV6-3 and TRBJ1-1; no reliable D call. The CDR3 contains 15 residues. From germline, CDR1 is MNHEY and CDR2 SVGEGT. Trimming pared 2 bases from V and 0 bases from J, leaving 10 bases between.

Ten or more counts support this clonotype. CDR3 DNA: TGTGCCAGCAGCGACTATACCGGGGAGCTGTTTTTT. Amino acid sequence: CASSDYTGELFF. This chain joins TRBV9 and TRBJ2-2, with D uncertain. The CDR3 extends over 12 amino acids. From germline, CDR1 is SGDLS and CDR2 YYNGEE. V lost 3 bases and J lost 5, with 5 bases in between.

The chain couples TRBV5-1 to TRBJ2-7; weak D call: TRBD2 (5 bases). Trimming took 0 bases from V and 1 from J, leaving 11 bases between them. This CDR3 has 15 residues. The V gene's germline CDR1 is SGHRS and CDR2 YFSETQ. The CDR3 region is CASSLAGENSYEQYF. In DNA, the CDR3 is TGCGCCAGCAGCTTGGCCGGGGAGAATTCCTACGAGCAGTACTTC. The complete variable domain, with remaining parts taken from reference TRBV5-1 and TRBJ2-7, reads KAGVTQTPRYLIKTRGQQVTLSCSPISGHRSVSWYQQTPGQGLQFLFEYFSETQRNKGNFPGRFSGRQFSNSRSEMNVSTLELGDSALYLCASSLAGENSYEQYFGPGTRLTVT.

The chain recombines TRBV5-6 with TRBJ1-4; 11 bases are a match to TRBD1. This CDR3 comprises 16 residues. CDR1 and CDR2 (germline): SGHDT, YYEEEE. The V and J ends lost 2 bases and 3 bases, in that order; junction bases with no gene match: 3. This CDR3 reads CASSLGQGAPNEKLFF. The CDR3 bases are TGTGCCAGCAGCTTAGGACAGGGGGCACCTAATGAAAAACTGTTTTTT.

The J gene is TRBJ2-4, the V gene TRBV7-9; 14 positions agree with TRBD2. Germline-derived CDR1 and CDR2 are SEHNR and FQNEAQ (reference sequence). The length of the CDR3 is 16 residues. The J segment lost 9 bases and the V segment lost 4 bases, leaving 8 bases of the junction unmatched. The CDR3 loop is CASSSTSGRAWGIQYF. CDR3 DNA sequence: TGTGCCAGCAGCTCGACTAGCGGGAGGGCCTGGGGCATTCAGTACTTC.

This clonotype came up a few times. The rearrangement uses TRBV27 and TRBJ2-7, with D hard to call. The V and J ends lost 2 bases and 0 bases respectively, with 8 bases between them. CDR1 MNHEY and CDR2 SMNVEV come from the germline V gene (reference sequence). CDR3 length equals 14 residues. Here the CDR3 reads CASSLDRNSYEQYF. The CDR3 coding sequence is TGTGCCAGCAGTTTAGATAGAAACTCCTACGAGCAGTACTTC.

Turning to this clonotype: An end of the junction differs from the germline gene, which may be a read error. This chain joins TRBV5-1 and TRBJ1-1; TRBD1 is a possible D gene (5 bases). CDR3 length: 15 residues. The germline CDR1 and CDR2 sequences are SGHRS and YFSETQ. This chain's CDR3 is CASSAKRGMNTEAFF. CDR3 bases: TGCGCCAGCAGCGCAAAGCGGGGCATGAACACCGAAGCTTTCTTT.

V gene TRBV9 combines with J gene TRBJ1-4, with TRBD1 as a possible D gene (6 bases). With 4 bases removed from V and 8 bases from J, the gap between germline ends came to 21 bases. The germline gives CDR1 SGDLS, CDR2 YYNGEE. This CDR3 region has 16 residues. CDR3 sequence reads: CASSSHRDSPDEKLFF. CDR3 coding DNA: TGTGCCAGCAGCTCGCACAGGGATTCTCCTGACGAAAAACTGTTTTTT.